Here is one T cell receptor beta chain with its context. The sample is drawn from a study of T cells after somatic rescue of genetic block. This CDR3 spans 13 amino acids. The germline gives CDR1 MNHEY, CDR2 SVGAGI. Generated by immunoSEQ multiplex PCR, the TCRdb table keeps only in-frame clones and is missing some. The sample contains some 68,000 clones, more than 75% of which appear only once. This receptor was identified in a man aged 25 to 40. The specimen sequenced was peripheral blood mononuclear cells (PBMCs). The V and J genes are TRBV6-5 and TRBJ2-1; possibly TRBD2 for D (6 bases). For the CDR3, the DNA is TGTGCAAGCCGGGGGAGCTCCTACAATGAGCAGTTCTTC. This sequence encodes CASRGSSYNEQFF.